The rows below give T cell receptor beta chains drawn from one sample of a study of regulatory and conventional T cells in RAG deficiency. Libraries were prepared by immunoSEQ multiplex PCR; TCRdb keeps only in-frame clonotypes and omits some of them. The sample gives 45,000 or so clones, 80% to 90% of which show up once; roughly 0.51% is in the top ten. These data are also associated with another study on regulatory T cells.

The source material was CD4+ effector T cells sorted from blood. All receptors derive from a human donor in good health. The CDR3 runs from the conserved cysteine through the conserved F or W. D genes are given only for firm matches. Clone size, where shown, is once, few, many, or a class for clones that have expanded.

V	size	J	length	D	DNA	CDR3
TRBV18	NA	TRBJ1-1	14	NA	TGTGCCAGCTCACCACAGTCTATGAACACTGAAGCTTTCTTT	CASSPQSMNTEAFF
TRBV5-1	NA	TRBJ2-3	12	NA	TGCGCCAGCAAGGGACTCACAGATACGCAGTATTTT	CASKGLTDTQYF
TRBV30	NA	TRBJ1-1	13	TRBD1	TGTGCCTGGGATTACAGGGGGAACACTGAAGCTTTCTTT	CAWDYRGNTEAFF
TRBV7-3	NA	TRBJ2-3	15	TRBD1	TGTGCCAGCAGCTACAGGGGCGGAAGCACAGATACGCAGTATTTT	CASSYRGGSTDTQYF
TRBV6-1	NA	TRBJ2-3	11	NA	TGTGCCAGCAGTAACACAGATACGCAGTATTTT	CASSNTDTQYF
TRBV28	NA	TRBJ1-2	12	NA	TGTGCCAGCAGCTCCGAACTAGGTGGCTACACCTTC	CASSSELGGYTF
TRBV19	NA	TRBJ2-3	15	NA	TGTGCCAGTAGTTCCGGGACTGACTTAACAGATACGCAGTATTTT	CASSSGTDLTDTQYF
TRBV19	NA	TRBJ2-4	14	NA	TGTGCCAGTACCGATGGGGGGACTCGGGGCATTCAGTACTTC	CASTDGGTRGIQYF
TRBV19	NA	TRBJ1-5	12	NA	TGTGCCAGTAGTCTATCGACTGGGCCCCAGCATTTT	CASSLSTGPQHF
TRBV5-1	NA	TRBJ2-3	14	NA	TGCGCCAGCAGCTTCTCCGGTATGAGAGATACGCAGTATTTT	CASSFSGMRDTQYF
TRBV10-3	NA	TRBJ2-3	13	NA	TGTGCCATCAGTGAGTGGGGGTCAGATACGCAGTATTTT	CAISEWGSDTQYF
TRBV7-9	NA	TRBJ1-1	12	NA	TGTGCCAGCAGCTTAGCCAAGACTGAAGCTTTCTTT	CASSLAKTEAFF
TRBV2	NA	TRBJ2-7	12	NA	TGTGCCAGCAGTGTTCGGGGTCTGGGGCAGTACTTC	CASSVRGLGQYF
TRBV5-1	NA	TRBJ2-7	16	NA	TGCGCCAGCAGCATGGGAAGGAAGACACAAACCTACGAGCAGTACTTC	CASSMGRKTQTYEQYF
TRBV11-3	NA	TRBJ2-1	15	TRBD2	TGTGCCAGCAAGGGGACTAGCGGGAGAGGGAATGAGCAGTTCTTC	CASKGTSGRGNEQFF
TRBV11-2	once	TRBJ1-3	15	NA	TGTGCCAGCAGGGGGATACAGAAAACTGGAAACACCATATATTTT	CASRGIQKTGNTIYF
TRBV7-3	NA	TRBJ2-3	20	TRBD2	TGTGCCAGCAGCTTAACTTCAAGTAGCGGGGGGGCTCTCAGCACAGATACGCAGTATTTT	CASSLTSSSGGALSTDTQYF
TRBV18	NA	TRBJ2-5	15	NA	TGTGCCAGCTCCACGAGGTCAACGCGCCAAGAGACCCAGTACTTC	CASSTRSTRQETQYF
TRBV6-5	NA	TRBJ1-3	13	NA	TGTGCCAGCAGTGAAGCCTTAGGAAACACCATATATTTT	CASSEALGNTIYF
TRBV6-5	NA	TRBJ2-2	14	NA	TGTGCCAGCAGTTTTATCAGTCCAACCGGGGAGCTGTTTTTT	CASSFISPTGELFF
TRBV7-6	NA	TRBJ2-2	15	TRBD1	TGTGCCAGCAGCTTAAGGGGACAGGGTCCCGGGGAGCTGTTTTTT	CASSLRGQGPGELFF
TRBV25-1	NA	TRBJ1-2	15	TRBD1	TGTGCCAGCAGTGACGGAGGGGGCGGTAGCTATGGCTACACCTTC	CASSDGGGGSYGYTF
TRBV7-9	NA	TRBJ1-4	12	NA	TGTGCCAGCAGCCCGGAGGAAGAAAAACTGTTTTTT	CASSPEEEKLFF
TRBV7-9	NA	TRBJ2-5	14	TRBD1	TGTGCCAGCAGCTCGCCAGGGGGCCAAGAGACCCAGTACTTC	CASSSPGGQETQYF
TRBV5-1	NA	TRBJ2-7	12	NA	TGCGCCAGCAGTCAGACAGGAGTCGAGCAGTACTTC	CASSQTGVEQYF
TRBV6-5	NA	TRBJ1-5	13	NA	TGTGCCAGCAGTCTCCGGGGTGGGCAGCCCCAGCATTTT	CASSLRGGQPQHF
TRBV7-8	NA	TRBJ2-7	14	TRBD2	TGTGCCAGCAGCGGGGGACTAGCCTGGGGCGAGCAGTACTTC	CASSGGLAWGEQYF
TRBV19	NA	TRBJ2-7	13	NA	TGTGCCAGTAGGACAGGCGGGAGCTACGAGCAGTACTTC	CASRTGGSYEQYF